The next 9 T cell receptor beta chains were all read from a single sample in a study of T-cell reconstitution after alpha-beta-depleted transplantation in children. Unique molecular identifiers were used to barcode this TCRbeta library. TCRdb called the PCR reads again in MiXCR, with one record for every CDR3 protein. The table lists some 600,000 distinct CDR3 sequences, around 13% of them singletons. The material was PBMCs, mostly from graft donor cells, obtained 360 days after TCRalphabeta/CD19-depleted stem cell transplant. The receptors were sampled from a male patient under 18 who had a stem cell transplant for acute myeloid leukemia, so the T cells may come from the graft donor.

The V and J genes are TRBV7-6 and TRBJ2-1, with D possibly matching TRBD2 (6 bases). With 0 bases removed from V and 5 bases from J, the gap between germline ends came to 11 bases. The CDR3 contains 15 residues. Germline loops: CDR1 SGHVS, CDR2 FNYEAQ. CDR3 loop: CASSLAIRGDNEQFF. The CDR3 nucleotides read TGTGCCAGCAGCTTAGCGATTCGCGGGGACAATGAGCAGTTCTTC. Together with reference TRBV7-6 and TRBJ2-1, the CDR3 gives the full variable domain: GAGVSQSPRYKVTKRGQDVALRCDPISGHVSLYWYRQALGQGPEFLTYFNYEAQQDKSGLPNDRFSAERPEGSISTLTIQRTEQRDSAMYRCASSLAIRGDNEQFFGPGTRLTVL.

The chain recombines TRBV28 with TRBJ2-7, with no clear D. Deletions cut 5 bases from V and 0 bases from J, with 5 bases between. Germline CDR1 reads MDHEN; CDR2 reads SYDVKM. The CDR3 sequence is 12 residues long. The CDR3 DNA reads TGTGCCAGCAGTGTCAGCTCCTACGAGCAGTACTTC. It yields the protein CASSVSSYEQYF.

This clonotype has a count of ten or more. The chain is built from TRBV29-1 and TRBJ2-7; weak D call: TRBD2 (6 bases). Germline V lookup: CDR1 SQVTM, CDR2 ANQGSEA. V was shortened by 4 bases and J by 3 bases, with 13 bases between the two germline ends. The CDR3 runs 13 residues. DNA of the CDR3: TGCAGCGTTGGGGACTGGCAGTACTACGAGCAGTACTTC. Protein sequence: CSVGDWQYYEQYF.

This clonotype was recorded a few times. The chain joins TRBV12-3 or TRBV12-4 to TRBJ1-2, with D possibly matching TRBD1 (5 bases). Trimming stripped 6 bases from V and 1 base from J, with 12 bases between. The length of the CDR3 is 14 residues. The CDR3 sequence is CASRSGGSNYGYTF. Written as DNA, the CDR3 is TGTGCCAGCAGGTCGGGGGGAAGTAACTATGGCTACACCTTC.

The V gene is TRBV12-3 or TRBV12-4, the J gene TRBJ1-5, with D uncertain. CDR3 size: 15 residues. Trimming took 4 bases from V and 5 from J, leaving 15 bases between them. In nucleotides, the CDR3 is TGTGCCAGCAGTTCCCCGGGAGGGTGGGATCAGCCCCAGCATTTT. The encoded protein is CASSSPGGWDQPQHF.

The sample holds a few counts of this clonotype. V gene TRBV15 combines with J gene TRBJ2-3; 10 nucleotides align to TRBD1. CDR3 size: 17 residues. The V gene end was trimmed by 1 base and the J gene end by 4 bases; junction bases not matched to a gene: 8. Germline lookup yields CDR1 LNHNV and CDR2 YYDKDF (reference sequence). The CDR3 here is CATSRGLGQGIPDTQYF. For the CDR3, the DNA is TGTGCCACCAGCAGAGGTCTGGGACAGGGGATCCCAGATACGCAGTATTTT.

This clonotype was detected only a few times. CDR3 protein: CASSYLTGTVSPSGANVLTF. As DNA, the CDR3 is TGTGCCAGCAGTTACCTCACCGGGACAGTCTCTCCCTCTGGGGCCAACGTCCTGACTTTC. The chain combines TRBV6-2 or TRBV6-3 with TRBJ2-6, with TRBD1 matching over 7 bases. Germline CDR1 and CDR2: MNHEY and SVGEGT. The CDR3 is 20 residues long. Trimming removed 2 bases from V and 0 bases from J; junction bases left unmatched: 13.

The rearrangement links TRBV20-1 to TRBJ2-1, with D tentatively TRBD1 (6 bases). CDR1 is DFQATT, CDR2 SNEGSKA, per germline (reference sequence). V lost 2 bases to trimming and J lost 3 bases, with 17 bases between them. There are 16 residues in the CDR3. In nucleotides, the CDR3 is TGCAGTGCTAGACCCGGGACAACCGAGGTCTACAATGAGCAGTTCTTC. Translated: CSARPGTTEVYNEQFF.

This clonotype was counted only a few times. CDR3 sequence: CASMCPESGRYHEQFF. The CDR3 DNA sequence: TGTGCCAGCATGTGTCCCGAGAGCGGGAGGTACCATGAGCAGTTCTTC. This sequence joins TRBV28 and TRBJ2-1; 9 bases agree with TRBD2. In germline, CDR1 is MDHEN, CDR2 SYDVKM. The CDR3 is made up of 16 amino acids. The ends lost 7 bases at V and 8 bases at J; junction bases unmatched: 15.